This T cell receptor (beta chain) was profiled in a study of blood T cell repertoires in COVID-19. Study overall: The United States, Italy and Spain supplied acute and convalescent COVID-19 samples. PBMCs, B-cell-depleted T cells, or T cells provided the cDNA or gDNA that made up the material.

The V end lost 5 bases, the J end lost 6 bases, and 19 bases lay between the germline ends. This CDR3 has 15 residues. Germline-derived CDR1 and CDR2 are LGHDT and YNNKEL (reference sequence). In the authors' methods: Nucleated cell counts were estimated from reference gene primer amplification. TCRdb keeps only in-frame clones here, not all; method: immunoSEQ multiplex PCR. That table furnishes V, J and clone size, whereas the DNA furnished D and trimming. The table has roughly 150,000 clones, roughly four fifths seen once; the top ten hold around 20%. Material for sequencing was peripheral blood. This sequence originates from a woman of 80 years or more with acute or convalescent COVID-19. The chain uses TRBV3-1 (or the pseudogene TRBV3-2) and TRBJ1-2, with no clear D. The CDR3 coding sequence is TGTGCCAGCAGCTGGCCGTGGGGTGCGGGAGATGGCTACACCTTC. Amino acid sequence: CASSWPWGAGDGYTF.